Reported below is one TCR beta chain. It lacks a known antigen. There are no base qualities to consult, and no much larger clone falls within one base. A case-control design nested within a healthcare worker cohort in London, UK, was used, with weekly nasopharyngeal swab PCR tests and blood sampling performed. Between 23 and 31 March 2020, the week of the UK lockdown, healthcare workers were enrolled and then followed up weekly for as long as 16 weeks. The data stem from a study of early T cells in non-severe SARS-CoV-2 infection (dated by TCRdb to the early 2020s). For the study in its entirety: Because TCR sequencing relied on bulk RNA taken from unsorted whole blood, pairing of alpha and beta chains was not possible.

To prepare the library, 5' RACE was applied. Sequencer: NextSeq 500. In the TCR library protocol, unique molecular identifiers were attached to individual cDNA molecules to correct for PCR bias and sequencing error. Both TCR alpha and beta chains were sequenced, and tight co-correlation was observed between alpha and beta sequence abundances in each sample. The source study handled its data this way. Decombinator V4 was used to annotate TCR sequences for V gene, J gene and CDR3. TCRs were defined as expanded if a significant change between any two time points was detected under a Poisson model with p below 0.0001. TCR abundances were normalised to the total number of TCRs sequenced per sample and expressed as counts per million. TRAV1-2 paired with TRAJ12, TRAJ20 or TRAJ33 defined MAIT TCRs, while TRAV10 paired with TRAJ18 defined iNKT TCRs. VDJdb, accessed 1 November 2021, was searched for CMV, EBV and SARS-CoV-2 annotated TCRs, with TCRs annotated for multiple antigens excluded. The public reads were reprocessed in TCRdb via fastp at Q25 and MiXCR, keeping in-frame beta chains. Records with the same CDR3 protein are collapsed into one entry carrying the most frequent genes and DNA. TCRdb's processing, not the authors' own work, is the source of the V and J calls. The table for this sample lists around 66,000 distinct CDR3 sequences; around 6.5% of them were counted only once. Jointly, the top ten make up roughly 3.5% of the sample.

General study outcomes and caveats: VDJdb matching was skewed toward anti-spike CD8 responses and likely underestimated virus-specific expansions by missing private and CD4 specificities.

Counted from cysteine to phenylalanine, this CDR3 has 14 amino acids. Only CDR3 DNA is held: 42 bases, read in frame from base 1. V loses 5 bases, J loses 0 bases, and the germline ends lie 10 bases apart. Here the sequenced sample was whole blood, taken at baseline. The chain couples TRBV12-3 or TRBV12-4 to TRBJ1-1, with the D gene uncertain. The clonotype comes from an adult who was a healthcare worker with PCR-confirmed SARS-CoV-2 infection or an uninfected control (not recorded which). The bases are TGTGCCAGCAGTGGACTGATAATGAACACTGAAGCTTTCTTT. Translated, it reads CASSGLIMNTEAFF.